Listed here are 4 T cell receptor beta chains from one sample, sequenced in a study of control samples from healthy donors and cancer patients. Using immunoSEQ multiplex PCR, the repertoire was profiled, and TCRdb retains in-frame clones only, with some absent. The sample records some 99,000 clones, less than 95% being singletons. What was sequenced was blood. These receptors all stem from a human donor in good health. The donor label of this sample is uncertain.

This sequence joins TRBV9 and TRBJ1-3; TRBD1 agrees at 8 bases. Germline V gene sequence: CDR1 SGDLS, CDR2 YYNGEE. CDR3 size: 16 residues. The V gene end was trimmed by 1 base and the J gene end by 0 bases; junction bases not matched to a gene: 3. CDR3 protein: CASSVQGAGSGNTIYF. CDR3 DNA: TGTGCCAGCAGCGTACAGGGGGCTGGCTCTGGAAACACCATATATTTT.

Only one count was recorded for this clone. The chain has TRBV9 and TRBJ2-7, with D uncertain. The CDR3 covers 14 residues. The V end lost 0 bases, the J end lost 0 bases, and 7 bases lay between the germline ends. Germline-derived CDR1 and CDR2 are SGDLS and YYNGEE. The CDR3, as DNA: TGTGCCAGCAGCGTAGTTGGCAGCTCCTACGAGCAGTACTTC. Protein: CASSVVGSSYEQYF.

CDR3 protein: CASSIGGTGRIYGYTF. CDR3 in DNA: TGTGCCAGTAGTATAGGTGGGACAGGGAGGATCTATGGCTACACCTTC. V gene TRBV19 combines with J gene TRBJ1-2; 9 bases map to TRBD1. From germline, CDR1 is LNHDA and CDR2 SQIVND (reference sequence). The CDR3 length is 16 residues. Trimming removed 1 base from V and 4 bases from J; junction bases left unmatched: 7.

The gene calls are TRBV2 and TRBJ1-4; perhaps TRBD1 as D (5 bases). This CDR3 is built from 15 residues. CDR1 and CDR2 (germline): SNHLY, FYNNEI. V lost 7 bases to trimming and J lost 4 bases, with 16 bases between them. The CDR3 coding sequence is TGTGCCAGCACCCCCCGGGGGACTGGTAATGAAAAACTGTTTTTT. Protein product: CASTPRGTGNEKLFF. The variable domain in full, with the rest retrieved from reference TRBV2 and TRBJ1-4, is EPEVTQTPSHQVTQMGQEVILRCVPISNHLYFYWYRQILGQKVEFLVSFYNNEISEKSEIFDDQFSVERPDGSNFTLKIRSTKLEDSAMYFCASTPRGTGNEKLFFGSGTQLSVL.